The clone carrying this T cell receptor (beta chain) has only a few counts. Its antigen is as yet unknown. Germline V gene lookup returns CDR1 SEHNR and CDR2 FQNEAQ (reference sequence). The CDR3 is 23 residues long. Trimming took 0 bases from V and 0 from J, leaving 31 bases between them. It was 5'RACE with constant-segment primers that produced the TCR alpha and TCR beta cDNA libraries, which carried sample barcodes and UMIs. TCRdb processed the 5' RACE reads anew with MiXCR; each CDR3 protein has one entry. In the table there are about 260,000 distinct CDR3 sequences, approximately 8% of which are singletons. The entry originates in a study of T-cell memory formation after mild COVID-19. Overall study context: The TCR clusters were mostly specific to one donor.

Study-level results: SARS-CoV-2 specificity was not confirmed for second-wave clones peaking on day 37.

The receptor comes from a man younger than 35 who had mild COVID-19 (a few samples of this study predate the infection). Cell type and time point are not known. The sample was PBMCs or a T cell subset sorted from them (not recorded which). The V and J genes are TRBV7-9 and TRBJ2-3; D possibly corresponds to TRBD2 (6 bases). In nucleotides, the CDR3 is TGTGCCAGCAGCTTAGCGCAATCGGTCGCGGGGTGGTCCACCTCGACCAGCACAGATACGCAGTATTTT. Translating it yields CASSLAQSVAGWSTSTSTDTQYF.